The clone carrying this T cell receptor beta chain was detected a few times. Its antigen remains unknown. The entirety of the isolated RNA underwent reverse transcription, so expressed TCRB transcripts were sequenced. Clones were read by immunoSEQ multiplex PCR, and TCRdb kept only the in-frame ones, dropping some. The sample records about 190,000 clones, less than 9.5% being singletons. CDR1 LNHDA and CDR2 SQIVND come from the germline V gene (reference sequence). V lost 4 bases and J lost 4; bases outside the gene matches: 9. CDR3 length: 18 amino acids. The data were taken from a study of beta chain features in type 1 diabetes. Findings and limits, study-wide: Cells expressing TCR highly could be over-represented by cDNA sequencing. The influence of HLA type on TCRB rearrangement stayed undetermined. Across all four CD4+ subsets, people with type 1 diabetes showed modestly shorter TCRB CDR3s.

This sequence was found in a woman between 35 and 50 years old with type 1 diabetes. The sequencing sample was made of central memory CD4+ T cells from blood. The V and J genes are TRBV19 and TRBJ2-1, with 14 positions matching TRBD2. The CDR3 sequence: CASSTSQGLAGEYNEQFF. Written as DNA, the CDR3 is TGTGCCAGTAGTACCTCCCAGGGACTAGCGGGGGAGTACAATGAGCAGTTCTTC.